This T cell receptor beta chain was recorded in a study of T cells in Graves' hyperthyroidism and ophthalmopathy. Notes on the study in general: Also found in blood were most expanded thyroid clonotypes above 0.001.

RNA transcripts gave rise to amplified TCR beta CDR3 regions. Using the HTBI primer set, a first-round RT-PCR was run on the TCR CDR3. Using its own MiXCR run on the multiplex PCR reads, TCRdb lists one record per CDR3 protein. Of 640,000 or so distinct CDR3 sequences in the sample, over 12% were seen once. This clonotype was found many times. Its antigen is currently unknown. Ophthalmopathy patients had Clinical Activity Score at least 3, NOSPECS grade at least 4, duration under 3 months. CDR3 length: 17 residues. J lost 2 bases, V lost 5 bases, and 14 bases had no gene match. Germline-derived CDR1 and CDR2 are SGHAT and FQNNGV.

J is TRBJ2-5 and V is TRBV11-2, with TRBD1 identical over 7 bases. This clonotype was sampled from a woman aged 40 to 50 with Graves' ophthalmopathy. The material sequenced was blood. The CDR3 DNA reads as TGTGCCAGCAGCGAATACGGACAGGCCAGCCTTCAAGAGACCCAGTACTTC. Amino acids: CASSEYGQASLQETQYF.